The sample holds one count of the clone carrying this TCR beta chain. V dropped 8 bases and J dropped 8; count of bases not matched to a gene: 5. The CDR3 sequence is 11 residues long. The V gene's germline CDR1 is SNHLY and CDR2 FYNNEI. This record comes from a study of shared clonotypes between healthy human individuals. The run depth of the assay was deep. Sequencing used immunoSEQ multiplex PCR; TCRdb keeps in-frame clones, though not all of them. This table holds roughly 2.4 million clones, about 94% found once. Only Caucasian adults living in Nashville, Tennessee made up the donor group. Naive CD4+ cells were CD45RA-selected; the remaining cells were memory.

The sequencing input was naive CD4+ T cells sorted from blood. The subset is: CD45RA+ positively selected. V is TRBV2 and J is TRBJ1-1; the match to TRBD1 covers 7 bases. The sequence derives from a man between 18 and 35 years old in good health. CDR3 loop: CASGRDREAFF. CDR3 DNA: TGTGCCAGCGGCCGGGACAGAGAAGCTTTCTTT.